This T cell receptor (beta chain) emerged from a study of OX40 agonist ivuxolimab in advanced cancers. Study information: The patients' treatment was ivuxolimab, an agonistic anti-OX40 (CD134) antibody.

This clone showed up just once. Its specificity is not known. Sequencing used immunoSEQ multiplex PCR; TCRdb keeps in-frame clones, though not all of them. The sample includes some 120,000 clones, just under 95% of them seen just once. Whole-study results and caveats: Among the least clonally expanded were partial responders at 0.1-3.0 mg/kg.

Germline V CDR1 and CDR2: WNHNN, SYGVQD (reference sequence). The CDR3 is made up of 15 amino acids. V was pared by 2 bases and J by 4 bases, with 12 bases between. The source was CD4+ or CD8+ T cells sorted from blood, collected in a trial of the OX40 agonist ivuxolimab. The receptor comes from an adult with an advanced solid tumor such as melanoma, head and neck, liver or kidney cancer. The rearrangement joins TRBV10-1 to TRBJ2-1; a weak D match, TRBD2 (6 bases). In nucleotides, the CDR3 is TGCGCCAGCAGTGAGGAGGGAGGTTCGTACAATGAGCAGTTCTTC. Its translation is CASSEEGGSYNEQFF.